This T cell receptor beta chain was profiled in a study of T cells expressing NK-cell markers. With the 5' RACE reads reprocessed, TCRdb shows one record per CDR3 protein and no DNA. The repertoire table contains about 460,000 distinct CDR3 sequences. The CDR3 loop spans 16 amino acids. In germline, CDR1 is LNHDA, CDR2 SQIVND (reference sequence). Specimen: blood T cells: a sorted CD56 or NKG2C T cell subset, CD4+ or CD8+ T cells, or bulk PBMC T cells (not recorded which). This chain uses TRBV19 with TRBJ1-1; absent DNA, TCRdb's TRBD1 call cannot be checked. This clonotype originated in a woman between 50 and 59 years old in good health. This CDR3 is CASRRDRGVMNTEAFF.